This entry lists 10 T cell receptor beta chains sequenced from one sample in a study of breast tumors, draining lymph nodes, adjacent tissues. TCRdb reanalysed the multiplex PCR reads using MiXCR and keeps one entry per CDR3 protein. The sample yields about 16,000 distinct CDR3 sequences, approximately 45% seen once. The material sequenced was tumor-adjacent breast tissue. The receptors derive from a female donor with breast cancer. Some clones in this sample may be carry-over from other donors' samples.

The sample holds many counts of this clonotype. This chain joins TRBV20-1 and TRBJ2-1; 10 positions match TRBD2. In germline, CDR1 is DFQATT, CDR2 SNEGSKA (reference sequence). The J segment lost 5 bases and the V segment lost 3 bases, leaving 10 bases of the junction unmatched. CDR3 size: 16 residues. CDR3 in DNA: TGCAGTGCTAGTGAAAGGACTAGCGGAACAGACAATGAGCAGTTCTTC. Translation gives CSASERTSGTDNEQFF.

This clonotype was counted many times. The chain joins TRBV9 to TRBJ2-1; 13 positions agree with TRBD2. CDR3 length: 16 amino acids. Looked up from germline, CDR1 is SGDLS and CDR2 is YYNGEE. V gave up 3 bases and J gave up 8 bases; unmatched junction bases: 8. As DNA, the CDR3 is TGTGCCAGCAGCGCCCGACTAGCGGGGGGAACAGATGAGCAGTTCTTC. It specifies CASSARLAGGTDEQFF.

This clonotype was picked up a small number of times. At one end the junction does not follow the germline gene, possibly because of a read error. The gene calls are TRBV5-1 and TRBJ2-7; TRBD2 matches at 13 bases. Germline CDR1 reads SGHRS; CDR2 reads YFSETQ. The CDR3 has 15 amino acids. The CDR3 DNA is TGCGCCGGCAGCGAGGGACTAGCGGGATTCTACGAGCAGTACTTC. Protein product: CAGSEGLAGFYEQYF. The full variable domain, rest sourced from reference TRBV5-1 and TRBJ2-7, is KAGVTQTPRYLIKTRGQQVTLSCSPISGHRSVSWYQQTPGQGLQFLFEYFSETQRNKGNFPGRFSGRQFSNSRSEMNVSTLELGDSALYLCAGSEGLAGFYEQYFGPGTRLTVT.

The CDR3 coding sequence is TGTGCCAGTACTAAGACAGGGGGCAGCGGGGACACCGGGGAGCTGTTTTTT. Its translation: CASTKTGGSGDTGELFF. The J gene is TRBJ2-2, the V gene TRBV19; 10 nucleotides align to TRBD1. Germline-derived CDR1 and CDR2 are LNHDA and SQIVND (reference sequence). The CDR3 consists of 17 residues. V lost 7 bases to trimming and J lost 3 bases; unmatched junction nucleotides: 11.

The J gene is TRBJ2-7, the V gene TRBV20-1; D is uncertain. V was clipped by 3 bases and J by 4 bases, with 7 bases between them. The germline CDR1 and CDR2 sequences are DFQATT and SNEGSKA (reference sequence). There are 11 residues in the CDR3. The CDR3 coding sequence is TGCAGTGCTAGTCAGGCTTACGAGCAGTACGTC. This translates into CSASQAYEQYV.

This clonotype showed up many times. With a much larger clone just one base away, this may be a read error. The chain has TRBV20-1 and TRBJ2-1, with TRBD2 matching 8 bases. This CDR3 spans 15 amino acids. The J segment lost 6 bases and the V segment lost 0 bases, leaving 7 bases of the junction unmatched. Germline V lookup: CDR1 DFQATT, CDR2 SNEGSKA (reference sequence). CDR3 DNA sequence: TGCAGTGCTAGAGATTTTAGCGGGACGCCCAATGAGCAGTTCTTC. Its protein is CSARDFSGTPNEQFF.

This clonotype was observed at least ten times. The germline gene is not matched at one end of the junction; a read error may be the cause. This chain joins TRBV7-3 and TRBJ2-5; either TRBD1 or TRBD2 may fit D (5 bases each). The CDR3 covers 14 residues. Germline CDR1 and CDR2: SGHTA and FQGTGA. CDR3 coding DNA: TGTGCCAGCAGTTTAAGGGACCCCCAAGAGACCCAGTACTTC. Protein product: CASSLRDPQETQYF. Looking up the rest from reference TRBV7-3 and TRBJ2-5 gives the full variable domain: GAGVSQTPSNKVTEKGKYVELRCDPISGHTALYWYRQSLGQGPEFLIYFQGTGAADDSGLPNDRFFAVRPEGSVSTLKIQRTERGDSAVYLCASSLRDPQETQYFGPGTRLLVL.

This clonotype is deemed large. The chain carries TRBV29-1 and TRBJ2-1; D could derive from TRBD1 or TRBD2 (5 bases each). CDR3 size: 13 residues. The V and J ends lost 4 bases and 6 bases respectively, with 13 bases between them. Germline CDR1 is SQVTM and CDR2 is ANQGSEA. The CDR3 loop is CSVVGTLPNEQFF. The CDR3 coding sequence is TGCAGCGTTGTCGGGACCCTACCCAATGAGCAGTTCTTC.

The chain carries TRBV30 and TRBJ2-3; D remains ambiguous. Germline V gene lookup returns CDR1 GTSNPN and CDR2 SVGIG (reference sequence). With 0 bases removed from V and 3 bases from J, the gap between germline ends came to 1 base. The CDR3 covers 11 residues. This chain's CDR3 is CAWSVTDTQYF. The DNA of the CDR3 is TGTGCCTGGAGTGTAACAGATACGCAGTATTTT.

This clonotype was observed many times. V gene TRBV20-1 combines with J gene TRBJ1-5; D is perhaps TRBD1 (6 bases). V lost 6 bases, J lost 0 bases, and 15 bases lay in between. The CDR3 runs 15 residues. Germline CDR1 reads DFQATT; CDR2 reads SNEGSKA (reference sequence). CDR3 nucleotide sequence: TGCAGTGCCACCGGGGGGGCTTATAGCAATCAGCCCCAGCATTTT. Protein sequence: CSATGGAYSNQPQHF.